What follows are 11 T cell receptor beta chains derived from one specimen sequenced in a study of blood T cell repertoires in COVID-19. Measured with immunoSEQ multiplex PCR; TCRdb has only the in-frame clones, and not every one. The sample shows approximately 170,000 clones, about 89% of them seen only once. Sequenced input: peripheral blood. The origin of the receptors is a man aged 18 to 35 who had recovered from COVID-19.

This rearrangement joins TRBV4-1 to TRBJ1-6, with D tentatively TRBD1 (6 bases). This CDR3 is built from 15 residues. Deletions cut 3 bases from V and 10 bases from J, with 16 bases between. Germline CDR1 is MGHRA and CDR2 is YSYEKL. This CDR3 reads CASSHPAGAESPLHF. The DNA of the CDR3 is TGCGCCAGCAGCCACCCCGCAGGGGCGGAATCACCCCTCCACTTT.

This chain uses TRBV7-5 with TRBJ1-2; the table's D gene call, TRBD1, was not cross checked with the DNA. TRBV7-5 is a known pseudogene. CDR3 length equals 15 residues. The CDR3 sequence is CARSPGQALGYGYTF. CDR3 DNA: TGTGCCAGAAGCCCAGGACAGGCCTTGGGTTATGGCTACACCTTC.

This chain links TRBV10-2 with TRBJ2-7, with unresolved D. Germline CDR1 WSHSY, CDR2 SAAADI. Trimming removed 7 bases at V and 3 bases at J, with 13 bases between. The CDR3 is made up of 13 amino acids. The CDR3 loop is CASNNLDNYEQYF. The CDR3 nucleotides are TGCGCCAGCAACAACCTTGACAACTACGAGCAGTACTTC.

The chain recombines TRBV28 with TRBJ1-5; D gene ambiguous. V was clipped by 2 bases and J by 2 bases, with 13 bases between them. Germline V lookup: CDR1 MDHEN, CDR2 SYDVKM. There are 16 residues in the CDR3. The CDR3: CASSLNVGLGNQPQHF. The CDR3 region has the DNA TGTGCCAGCAGTTTAAATGTGGGCTTAGGCAATCAGCCCCAGCATTTT.

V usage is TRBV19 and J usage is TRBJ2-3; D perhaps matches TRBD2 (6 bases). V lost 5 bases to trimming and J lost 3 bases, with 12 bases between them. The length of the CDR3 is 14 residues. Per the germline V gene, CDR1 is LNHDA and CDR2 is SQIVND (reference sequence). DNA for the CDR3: TGTGCCAGTAGTCGGAGGGAGCTAACAGATACGCAGTATTTT. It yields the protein CASSRRELTDTQYF.

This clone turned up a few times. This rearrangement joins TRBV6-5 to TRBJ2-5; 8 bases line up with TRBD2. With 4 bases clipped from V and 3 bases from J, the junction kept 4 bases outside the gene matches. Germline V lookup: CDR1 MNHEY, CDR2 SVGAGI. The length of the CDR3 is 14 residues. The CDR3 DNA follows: TGTGCCAGCAGTTCTGACGGGAGGGAAGAGACCCAGTACTTC. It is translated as CASSSDGREETQYF.

For the CDR3, the DNA is TGTGCCAGCAGCGACTTAGGAGAGACCCAGTACTTC. Translated, it gives CASSDLGETQYF. The rearrangement joins TRBV3-1 (or the pseudogene TRBV3-2) to TRBJ2-5; D is unclear. V gave up 5 bases and J gave up 4 bases, with 8 bases separating them. The CDR3 is 12 amino acids. Germline values: CDR1 LGHDT, CDR2 YNNKEL (reference sequence).

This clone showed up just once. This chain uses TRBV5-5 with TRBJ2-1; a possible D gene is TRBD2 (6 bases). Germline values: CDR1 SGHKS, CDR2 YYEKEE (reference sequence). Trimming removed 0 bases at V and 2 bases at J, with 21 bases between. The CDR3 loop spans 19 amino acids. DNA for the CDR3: TGTGCCAGCAGCTTGGAGGTGGCGTGGAGGGCGGGACCCTACAATGAGCAGTTCTTC. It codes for CASSLEVAWRAGPYNEQFF.

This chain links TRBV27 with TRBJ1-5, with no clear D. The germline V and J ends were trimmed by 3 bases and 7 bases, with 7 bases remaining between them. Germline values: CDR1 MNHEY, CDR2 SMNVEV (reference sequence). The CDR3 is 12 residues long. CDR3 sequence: CASSFNIQPQHF. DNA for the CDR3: TGTGCCAGCAGTTTTAATATCCAGCCCCAGCATTTT.

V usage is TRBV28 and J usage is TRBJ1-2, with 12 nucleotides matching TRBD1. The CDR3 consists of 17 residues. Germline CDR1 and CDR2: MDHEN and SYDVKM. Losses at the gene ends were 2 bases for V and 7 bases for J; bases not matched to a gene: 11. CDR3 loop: CASSLQGQGALEFGYTF. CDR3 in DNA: TGTGCCAGCAGTTTACAGGGACAGGGGGCCCTTGAGTTTGGCTACACCTTC.

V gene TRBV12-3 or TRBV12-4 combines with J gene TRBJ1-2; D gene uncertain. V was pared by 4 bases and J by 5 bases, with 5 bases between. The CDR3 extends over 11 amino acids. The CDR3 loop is CASSYGYGYTF. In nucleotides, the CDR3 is TGTGCCAGCAGTTACGGGTATGGCTACACCTTC.